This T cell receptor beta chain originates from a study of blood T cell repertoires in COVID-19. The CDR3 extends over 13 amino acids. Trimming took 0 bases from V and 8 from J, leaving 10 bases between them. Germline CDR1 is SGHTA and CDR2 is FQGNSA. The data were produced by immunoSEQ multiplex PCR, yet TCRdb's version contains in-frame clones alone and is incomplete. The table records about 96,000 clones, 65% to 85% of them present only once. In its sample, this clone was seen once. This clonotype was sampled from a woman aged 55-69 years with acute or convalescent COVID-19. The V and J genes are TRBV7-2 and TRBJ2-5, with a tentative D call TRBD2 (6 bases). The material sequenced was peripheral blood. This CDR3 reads CASSLASGVTQYF. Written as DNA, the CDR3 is TGTGCCAGCAGCTTAGCCTCGGGGGTAACCCAGTACTTC.